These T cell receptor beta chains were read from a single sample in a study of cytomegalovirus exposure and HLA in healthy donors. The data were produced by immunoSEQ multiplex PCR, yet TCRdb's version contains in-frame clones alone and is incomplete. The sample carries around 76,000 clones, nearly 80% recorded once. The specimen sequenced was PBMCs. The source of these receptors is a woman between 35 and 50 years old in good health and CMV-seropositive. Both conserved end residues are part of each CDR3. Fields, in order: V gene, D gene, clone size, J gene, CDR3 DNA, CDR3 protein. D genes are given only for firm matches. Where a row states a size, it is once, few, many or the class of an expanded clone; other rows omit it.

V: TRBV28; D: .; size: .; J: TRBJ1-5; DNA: TGTGCCAGCAGTCAAGTAGGAGGCCGGCAGCCCCAGCATTTT; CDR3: CASSQVGGRQPQHF
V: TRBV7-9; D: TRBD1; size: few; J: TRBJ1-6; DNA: TGTGCCAGCAGCGCCCAGGGGGCCGAGTCACCCCTCCACTTT; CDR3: CASSAQGAESPLHF
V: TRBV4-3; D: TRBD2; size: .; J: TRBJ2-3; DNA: TGCGCCAGCAGCCAAGATCTCCGCGGGGGGGCCTCAGATACGCAGTATTTT; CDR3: CASSQDLRGGASDTQYF
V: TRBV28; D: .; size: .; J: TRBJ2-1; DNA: TGTGCCAGCAGTCAAACAGGGAACTATGAGCAGTTCTTC; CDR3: CASSQTGNYEQFF
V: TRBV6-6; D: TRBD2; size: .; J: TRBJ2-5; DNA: TGTGCCAGCAATCAGCGGGGGAATCAAGAGACCCAGTACTTC; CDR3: CASNQRGNQETQYF
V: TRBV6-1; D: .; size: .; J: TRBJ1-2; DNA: TGTGCCAGCAGTTATGACAGAAACTATGGCTACACCTTC; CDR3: CASSYDRNYGYTF
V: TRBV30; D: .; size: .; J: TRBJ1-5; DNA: TGTGCCTGGAGCGCCCGACACGATCAGCCCCAGCATTTT; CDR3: CAWSARHDQPQHF
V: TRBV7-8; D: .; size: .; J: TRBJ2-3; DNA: TGTGCCAGCAGCTCGCAGGTCTCCACAGATACGCAGTATTTT; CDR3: CASSSQVSTDTQYF
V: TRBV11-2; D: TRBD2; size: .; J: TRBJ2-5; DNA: TGTGCCAGCAGCTTAGACCCCGGACTAGCGGAGACCCAGTACTTC; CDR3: CASSLDPGLAETQYF
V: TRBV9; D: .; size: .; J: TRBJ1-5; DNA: TGTGCCAGCAGCGTAGTTAACGGGGAGAGCAATCAGCCCCAGCATTTT; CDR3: CASSVVNGESNQPQHF
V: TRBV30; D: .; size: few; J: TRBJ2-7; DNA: TGTGCCTGGAGTGTGGGCAGGGTCAACGAGCAGTACTTC; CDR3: CAWSVGRVNEQYF
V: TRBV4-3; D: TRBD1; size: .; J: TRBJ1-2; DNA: TGCGCCAGCAGCCAGGAGGGACAGGAGAACTATGGCTACACCTTC; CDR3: CASSQEGQENYGYTF
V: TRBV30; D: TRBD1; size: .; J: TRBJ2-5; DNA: TGTGCCTGGAGGGACAGGGGGCAAGAGACCCAGTACTTC; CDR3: CAWRDRGQETQYF
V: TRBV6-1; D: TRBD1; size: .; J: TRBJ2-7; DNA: TGTGCCAGCAGTGCTACAGGGGTCCTCTCCTACGAGCAGTACTTC; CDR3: CASSATGVLSYEQYF